A selection of T cell receptor beta chains follows, all from one sample in a study of blood T cell repertoires in COVID-19. The table came from immunoSEQ multiplex PCR; TCRdb's copy has only in-frame clones and leaves some out. Of approximately 27,000 clones in the sample, approximately 83% are singletons; the top ten hold roughly 73%. Sequenced: peripheral blood. The receptors here all came from a man between 65 and 85 years old with acute or convalescent COVID-19. Both conserved end residues are part of each CDR3. A D gene is named only where the DNA matches it firmly. The size of a clone is reported for some rows only, either as once, few or many, or as a class for expanded clones.

V	D	size	J	DNA	CDR3
TRBV2	-	-	TRBJ1-5	TGTGCCAGCAGACCTGGAGGGGTGATGACAGTCAGCAATCAGCCCCAGCATTTT	CASRPGGVMTVSNQPQHF
TRBV28	-	-	TRBJ1-2	TGTGCCAGCAGAACAGGAGTTTTAAACTATGGCTACACCTTC	CASRTGVLNYGYTF
TRBV19	TRBD1	-	TRBJ1-5	TGTGCCAGTAGTACCTGGACAGGGGGAAATAGCAATCAGCCCCAGCATTTT	CASSTWTGGNSNQPQHF
TRBV30	-	-	TRBJ1-2	TGTGCCTGGAGTAAGGGGCACTTAATCTATGGCTACACCTTC	CAWSKGHLIYGYTF
TRBV3-1/TRBV3-2	-	-	TRBJ2-1	TGTGCCAGCAGCCCAAACTACAATGAGCAGTTCTTC	CASSPNYNEQFF
TRBV2	-	-	TRBJ1-4	TGTGCCAGCAGTGAAACAGGATCTAATGAAAAACTGTTTTTT	CASSETGSNEKLFF
TRBV7-3	TRBD2	-	TRBJ2-1	TGTGCCAGCAGCTTATTAGCTAGCGGGAGTTACAATGAGCAGTTCTTC	CASSLLASGSYNEQFF
TRBV7-9	TRBD2	-	TRBJ2-3	TGTGCCAGCAGGCTAGCGGCACCTAGCACAGATACGCAGTATTTT	CASRLAAPSTDTQYF
TRBV13	TRBD1	-	TRBJ2-5	TGTGCCAGCAGCTCGTCGGACAGGGGATTCCAAGAGACCCAGTACTTC	CASSSSDRGFQETQYF
TRBV24-1	TRBD2	once	TRBJ2-3	TGTGCCACCAGTGATTCTGGACTAGCGGGTAGCACAGATACGCAGTATTTT	CATSDSGLAGSTDTQYF
TRBV24-1	-	-	TRBJ2-3	TGTGCCACCAGTAGGACTCTGGGAGATACGCAGTATTTT	CATSRTLGDTQYF
TRBV18	-	-	TRBJ1-1	TGTGCCAGCTCACCAGCGGCCTCAAGGACTGAAGCTTTCTTT	CASSPAASRTEAFF
TRBV12-3/TRBV12-4	-	-	TRBJ1-4	TGTGCCAGCAGCCGAGATCAGAGGGAAAAACTGTTTTTT	CASSRDQREKLFF
TRBV5-1	-	once	TRBJ1-3	TGCGCCAGCAGCTTGCCAGGGGACGGAAACACCATATATTTT	CASSLPGDGNTIYF
TRBV6-5	-	-	TRBJ2-2	TGTGCCAGCAGTTCACAGGGAAACACCGGGGAGCTGTTTTTT	CASSSQGNTGELFF
TRBV30	TRBD1	-	TRBJ1-5	TGTGCCTGGAGCCCGACAGGGACTAATCAGCCCCAGCATTTT	CAWSPTGTNQPQHF
TRBV7-8	TRBD1	-	TRBJ1-4	TGTGCCAGCAGCTTAACAGGGGCGACCCAACTGGAGCACGAGAATGAAAAACTGTTTTTT	CASSLTGATQLEHENEKLFF
TRBV6-1	-	-	TRBJ2-6	TGTGCCAGCATGAGCTCTGGGGCCAACGTCCTGACTTTC	CASMSSGANVLTF
TRBV7-9	-	-	TRBJ2-5	TGTGCCAGCATTAAAGACGGGGAGACCCAGTACTTC	CASIKDGETQYF
TRBV19	TRBD1	-	TRBJ1-1	TGTGCCAGTAGGGGGTTGACAGGGGTCACTGAAGCTTTCTTT	CASRGLTGVTEAFF
TRBV12-3/TRBV12-4	-	-	TRBJ1-4	TGTGCCAGCAGTTTACAGGGGTGGGAACTGTTTTTT	CASSLQGWELFF
TRBV2	-	-	TRBJ2-5	TGTGCCAGCAGTCTTCACTCCGCCCAGTACTTC	CASSLHSAQYF
TRBV5-1	TRBD1	-	TRBJ2-1	TGCGCCAGCAGCTGGGGGACAGGGGGTAATGAGCAGTTCTTC	CASSWGTGGNEQFF
TRBV5-4	TRBD2	-	TRBJ2-1	TGTGCCAGGTCTAGCGGGGGGGAAAACAATGAGCAGTTCTTC	CARSSGGENNEQFF
TRBV18	TRBD1	-	TRBJ1-6	TGTGCCAGCTCACTAGAGGGACAGGGAAATTCACCCCTCCACTTT	CASSLEGQGNSPLHF
TRBV11-2	TRBD2	-	TRBJ2-1	TGTGCCAGCAGCTTGAGGTGGGAGCGGGGCTCCTGGAATGAGCAGTTCTTC	CASSLRWERGSWNEQFF
TRBV5-6	-	-	TRBJ2-7	TGTGCCAGCAGCGCCCGACAGACCTACGAGCAGTACTTC	CASSARQTYEQYF
TRBV5-8	-	few	TRBJ2-7	TGTGCCAGCGAGCTTGGAGTTAGCGAGCAGTACTTC	CASELGVSEQYF
TRBV5-5	TRBD2	-	TRBJ2-2	TGTGCCAGCAGCTTGGAAGGACTAGGGACGCCCGGGGAGCTGTTTTTT	CASSLEGLGTPGELFF
TRBV7-2	-	few	TRBJ1-5	TGTGCCAGCAGCTTAGATTCGGGATACAATCAGCCCCAGCATTTT	CASSLDSGYNQPQHF
TRBV11-2	-	-	TRBJ2-7	TGTGCCAGCAGCTTAGATCAACCGGTCTACGAGCAGTACTTC	CASSLDQPVYEQYF
TRBV5-5	-	-	TRBJ1-1	TGTGCCAGCAGCCACCCACAGAACACTGAAGCTTTCTTT	CASSHPQNTEAFF
TRBV6-5	-	-	TRBJ1-5	TGTGCCAGCACCCCACCAAACGGGGGGCAGCCCCAGCATTTT	CASTPPNGGQPQHF